The source of this T cell receptor beta chain is a study of blood T cell repertoires in COVID-19 (dated by TCRdb to the early 2020s). At the level of the whole study: The collaborator samples originated in the United States, Italy and Spain and spanned the acute and convalescent phases of COVID-19. Deeply sampled blood TCRbeta repertoires from subjects exposed to, actively infected with, or recovered from COVID-19 were included in the dataset. HLA class I and class II types, where available, came from metadata supplied by the sample provider rather than from assay-based typing. The prospective study material was composed of cDNA or gDNA derived from T cells, B-cell-depleted T cells, or PBMCs. The sample metadata nearly always contained a de-identified subject ID, COVID-19 status, age in years and sex. A freely available public database, intended as a resource for researchers studying the immune response to SARS-CoV-2, is where the repertoires were released. The samples were drawn from two sources: the first 160 participants of the ongoing ImmuneRACE study, and 950 to 1,500 subjects contributed by 6 global collaborators.

Note on this clone: Its antigen remains undetermined. Base-call qualities are not available, and no considerably larger clone is one nucleotide away.

The germline V gene gives CDR1 as SGHRS and CDR2 as YFSETQ. The CDR3 runs 16 residues from the cysteine to the phenylalanine. CDR3 DNA only is kept here, 48 bases in frame from base 1. Deletion took 4 bases off V and 1 base off J, with a span of 14 bases between the germline ends. The immunoSEQ Assay, a bias-controlled multiplex PCR, was used to amplify TCRbeta CDR3 regions from genomic DNA. On the authors' methods: The number of nucleated cells in each sample was estimated from the amplification of reference gene primers within the assay. To quantify the absolute abundance of each unique TCRbeta CDR3 rearrangement, sequence reads were collapsed and filtered. Productive Simpson clonality was computed per sample as the square root of Simpson's diversity index over productive rearrangements. TCRdb provides this immuneACCESS table in a form limited to in-frame rearrangements. Some clones are lacking; in checked studies, under half of them reflect an unresolved V gene, and why the rest are absent is not known. That table supplies the V and J calls and clone size; D and trimming were determined from the DNA. Recorded for this sample are tens of thousands of clones; 86% of them occurred a single time. The biggest ten clones account for roughly a sixth of the sample.

Summary of the overall study and its limitations: Clinical and demographic metadata were provided uncurated, with the amount varying by source and participant.

Whole blood was collected in K2EDTA tubes by collaborating institutions according to the institutions' own protocols. For TCRbeta analysis, collaborator samples were shipped as frozen whole blood, as isolated PBMCs, or as DNA extracted from either sample type. The chain couples TRBV5-1 to TRBJ2-2; TRBD1 is perhaps the D gene, given 5 matching bases. The sample consisted of peripheral blood. This receptor was identified in a human donor in a cohort sampled during active COVID-19. The nucleotide sequence is TGCGCCAGCAGCCTGCTGGGGCAGATGAACACCGGGGAGCTGTTTTTT. This is translated as CASSLLGQMNTGELFF.